This TCR beta chain was captured in a study of Graves' ophthalmopathy and Graves' hyperthyroidism. At the level of the study: Investigators collected peripheral blood at initial diagnosis, before any treatment was given.

Amplification from RNA transcripts yielded the TCR beta CDR3 regions. Scientists carried out first-round RT-PCR using HTBI primers and then a second-round multiplex PCR. TCRdb called the multiplex PCR reads again in MiXCR, with one record for every CDR3 protein. The sample carries almost 750,000 distinct CDR3 sequences, roughly two fifths recorded once. Other autoimmune diseases, uncontrolled infections, pregnancy and lactation each led to patient exclusion. Physicians reached a diagnosis by relying on clinical symptoms, serum thyroxine, TRAb, thyroid ultrasound and orbital computed tomography. The PBMCs used were ones drawn from 9.5 to 10 ml of fresh peripheral blood. Germline CDR1 is SGHDN and CDR2 is FVKESK. Trimming took 3 bases from V and 0 from J, leaving 17 bases between them. The CDR3 spans 17 residues.

V gene TRBV14 combines with J gene TRBJ1-1; no reliable D call. Sequencing used peripheral blood. The receptor was isolated from an adult man with Graves' ophthalmopathy. The CDR3 DNA is TGTGCCAGCAGCCACCTGCCGGGGAGATCTATGAACACTGAAGCTTTCTTT. Its protein is CASSHLPGRSMNTEAFF.